The TCR beta chain described here comes from a study of a mutant IDH1 vaccine in newly diagnosed glioma. Looking at the study overall: Vaccines were begun 4-6 weeks after radiotherapy alone, or with temozolomide cycles. Antecedent treatment encompassed radiotherapy, temozolomide, or their combination; the majority received both.

As to time point: week 11, during vaccination. One vaccine dose held 300 ug of mutant IDH1 20-mer peptide and came with topical imiquimod. Of note for this clone: Its antigen is not known.

General study results and limits: Immune responses induced by the vaccine were seen in 93.3% of patients, spanning multiple MHC alleles. No link was apparently found between pseudoprogression and changes in top peripheral T cell clonotypes.

Profiling relied on immunoSEQ multiplex PCR, and the TCRdb table lists in-frame clones only, not all of them. This sample has 20,000 to 30,000 clones, with around 73% found just once. The CDR3 is 14 residues long. Trimming left V 3 bases short and J 6 bases short, with 12 bases between. CDR1 KGHSH and CDR2 LQKENI come from the germline V gene. The chain uses TRBV18 and TRBJ1-5; D is perhaps TRBD1 (5 bases). This receptor was identified in a woman aged 18-29 years with glioma. The specimen was PBMCs, collected from a glioma patient whose treatment included an IDH1 peptide vaccine. The CDR3 DNA reads TGTGCCAGCTCACCTATGGCAGGGACTCAGCCCCAGCATTTT. Protein product: CASSPMAGTQPQHF.